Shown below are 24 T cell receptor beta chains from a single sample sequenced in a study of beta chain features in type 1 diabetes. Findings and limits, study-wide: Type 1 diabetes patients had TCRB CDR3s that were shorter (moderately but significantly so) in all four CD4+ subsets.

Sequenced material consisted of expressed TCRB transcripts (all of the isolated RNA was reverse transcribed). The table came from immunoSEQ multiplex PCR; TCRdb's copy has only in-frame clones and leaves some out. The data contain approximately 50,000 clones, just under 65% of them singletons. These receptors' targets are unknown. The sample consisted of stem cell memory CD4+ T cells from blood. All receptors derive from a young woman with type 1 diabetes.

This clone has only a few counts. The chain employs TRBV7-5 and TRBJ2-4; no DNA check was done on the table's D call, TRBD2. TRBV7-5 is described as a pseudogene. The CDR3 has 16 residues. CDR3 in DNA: TGTGCCAGAAGCTTGGAGCGGATGGGAGCCAAAAACATTCAGTACTTC. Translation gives CARSLERMGAKNIQYF.

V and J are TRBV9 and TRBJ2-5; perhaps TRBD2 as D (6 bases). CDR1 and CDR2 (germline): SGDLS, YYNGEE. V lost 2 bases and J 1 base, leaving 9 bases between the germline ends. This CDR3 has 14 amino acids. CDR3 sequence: CASSVGLSQETQYF. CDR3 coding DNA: TGTGCCAGCAGCGTGGGACTTTCCCAAGAGACCCAGTACTTC.

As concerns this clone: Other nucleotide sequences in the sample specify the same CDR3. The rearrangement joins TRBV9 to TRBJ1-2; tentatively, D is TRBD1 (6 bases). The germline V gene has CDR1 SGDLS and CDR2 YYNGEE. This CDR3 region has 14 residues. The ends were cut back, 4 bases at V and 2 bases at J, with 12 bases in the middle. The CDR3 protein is CASSSSQGNYGYTF. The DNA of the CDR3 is TGTGCCAGCAGCAGTTCACAGGGCAACTATGGCTACACCTTC.

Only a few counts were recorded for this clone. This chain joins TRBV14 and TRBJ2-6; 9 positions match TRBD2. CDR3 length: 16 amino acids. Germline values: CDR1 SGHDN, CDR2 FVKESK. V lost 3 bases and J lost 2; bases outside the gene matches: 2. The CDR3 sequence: CASSQGLAAGANVLTF. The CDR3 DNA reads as TGTGCCAGCAGCCAGGGACTAGCTGCTGGGGCCAACGTCCTGACTTTC.

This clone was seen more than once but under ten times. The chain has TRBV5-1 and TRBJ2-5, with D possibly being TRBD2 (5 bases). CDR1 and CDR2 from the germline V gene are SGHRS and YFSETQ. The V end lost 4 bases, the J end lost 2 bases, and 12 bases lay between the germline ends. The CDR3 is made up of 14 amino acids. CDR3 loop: CASSRTPAQETQYF. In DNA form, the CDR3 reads TGCGCCAGCAGCCGGACTCCAGCTCAAGAGACCCAGTACTTC. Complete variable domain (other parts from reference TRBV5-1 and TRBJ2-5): KAGVTQTPRYLIKTRGQQVTLSCSPISGHRSVSWYQQTPGQGLQFLFEYFSETQRNKGNFPGRFSGRQFSNSRSEMNVSTLELGDSALYLCASSRTPAQETQYFGPGTRLLVL.

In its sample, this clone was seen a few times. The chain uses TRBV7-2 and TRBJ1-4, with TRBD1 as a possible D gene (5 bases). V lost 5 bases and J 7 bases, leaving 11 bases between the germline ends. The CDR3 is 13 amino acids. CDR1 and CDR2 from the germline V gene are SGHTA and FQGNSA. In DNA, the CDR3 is TGTGCCAGCAGCATCCAGGGTAGTGAAAAACTGTTTTTT. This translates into CASSIQGSEKLFF.

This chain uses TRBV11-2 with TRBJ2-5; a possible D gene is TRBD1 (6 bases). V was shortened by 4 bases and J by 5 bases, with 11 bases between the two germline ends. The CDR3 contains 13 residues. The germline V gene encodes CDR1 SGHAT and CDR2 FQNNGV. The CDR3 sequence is CASSWQGMETQYF. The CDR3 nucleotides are TGTGCCAGCAGCTGGCAGGGGATGGAGACCCAGTACTTC.

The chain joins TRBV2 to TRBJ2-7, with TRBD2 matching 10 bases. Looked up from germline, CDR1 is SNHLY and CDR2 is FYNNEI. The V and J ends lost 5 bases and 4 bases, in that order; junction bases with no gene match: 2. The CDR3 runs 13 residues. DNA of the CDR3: TGTGCCAGCAGTAGCGGGAGGGGGTACGAGCAGTACTTC. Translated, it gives CASSSGRGYEQYF.

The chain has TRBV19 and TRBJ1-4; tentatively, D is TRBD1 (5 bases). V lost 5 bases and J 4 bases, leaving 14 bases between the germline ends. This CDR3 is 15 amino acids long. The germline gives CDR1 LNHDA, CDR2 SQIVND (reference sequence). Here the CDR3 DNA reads TGTGCCAGTAGTGGAAGACAGCGCTATAATGAAAAACTGTTTTTT. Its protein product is CASSGRQRYNEKLFF.

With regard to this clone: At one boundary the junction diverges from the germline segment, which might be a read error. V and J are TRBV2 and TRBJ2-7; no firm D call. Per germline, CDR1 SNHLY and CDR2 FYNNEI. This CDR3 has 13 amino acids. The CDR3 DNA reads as TGTGCCAGCAGTCCCGACACCCCCTACGGGCAGTACTTC. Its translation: CASSPDTPYGQYF.

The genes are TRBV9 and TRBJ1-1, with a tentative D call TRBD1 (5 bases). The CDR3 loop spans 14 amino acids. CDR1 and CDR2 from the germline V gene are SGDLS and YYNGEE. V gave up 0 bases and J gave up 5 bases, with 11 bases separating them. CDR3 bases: TGTGCCAGCAGCGTAGGCTCGGGGGGTACTGAAGCTTTCTTT. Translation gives CASSVGSGGTEAFF.

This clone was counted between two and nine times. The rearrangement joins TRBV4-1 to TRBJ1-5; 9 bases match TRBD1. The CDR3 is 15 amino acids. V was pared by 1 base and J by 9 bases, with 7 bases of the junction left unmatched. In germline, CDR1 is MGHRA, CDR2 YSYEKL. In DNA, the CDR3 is TGCGCCAGCAGCCAAGGTGACAGGGGGATAAGGCCCCAGCATTTT. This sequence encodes CASSQGDRGIRPQHF.

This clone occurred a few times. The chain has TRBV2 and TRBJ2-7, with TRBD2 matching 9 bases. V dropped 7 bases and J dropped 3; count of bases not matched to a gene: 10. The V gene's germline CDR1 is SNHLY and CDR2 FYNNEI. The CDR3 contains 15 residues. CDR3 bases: TGTGCCAGCATAACCGGGACTAGCAGGAACTACGAGCAGTACTTC. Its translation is CASITGTSRNYEQYF.

The CDR3, as DNA: TGTGCCAGCAGCGGGAGTATCGGGGAGCTGTTTTTT. This gives the protein CASSGSIGELFF. The rearrangement links TRBV5-4 to TRBJ2-2, with a tentative D call TRBD2 (5 bases). Deletions cut 4 bases from V and 7 bases from J, with 8 bases between. CDR1 and CDR2 (germline): SGHNT, YYREEE (reference sequence). The CDR3 spans 12 residues.

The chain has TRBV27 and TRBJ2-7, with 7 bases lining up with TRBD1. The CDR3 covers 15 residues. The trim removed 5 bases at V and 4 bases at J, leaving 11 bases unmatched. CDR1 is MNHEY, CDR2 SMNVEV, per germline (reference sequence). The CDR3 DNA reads TGTGCCAGCAGTCCCCCGGGGACAGTTTGGTACGAGCAGTACTTC. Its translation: CASSPPGTVWYEQYF.

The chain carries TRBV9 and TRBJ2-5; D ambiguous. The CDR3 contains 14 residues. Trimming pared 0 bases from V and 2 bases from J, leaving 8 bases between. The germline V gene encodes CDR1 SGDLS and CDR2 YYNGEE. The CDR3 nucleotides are TGTGCCAGCAGCGTAGGTGGCGGTCAAGAGACCCAGTACTTC. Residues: CASSVGGGQETQYF.

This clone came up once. The CDR3 spells CASSEHLMQSEQYF. The CDR3 region has the DNA TGTGCCAGCAGTGAACACCTCATGCAGTCCGAGCAGTACTTC. The rearrangement joins TRBV25-1 to TRBJ2-7; D unclear. The CDR3 spans 14 residues. V was pared by 2 bases and J by 6 bases, with 14 bases between. The germline gives CDR1 MGHDK, CDR2 SYGVNS.

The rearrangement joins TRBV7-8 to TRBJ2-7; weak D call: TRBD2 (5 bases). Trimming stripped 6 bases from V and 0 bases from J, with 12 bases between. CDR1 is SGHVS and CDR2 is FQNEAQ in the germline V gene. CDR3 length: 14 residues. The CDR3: CASRITGSSYEQYF. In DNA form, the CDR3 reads TGTGCCAGCAGGATCACGGGATCCTCCTACGAGCAGTACTTC.

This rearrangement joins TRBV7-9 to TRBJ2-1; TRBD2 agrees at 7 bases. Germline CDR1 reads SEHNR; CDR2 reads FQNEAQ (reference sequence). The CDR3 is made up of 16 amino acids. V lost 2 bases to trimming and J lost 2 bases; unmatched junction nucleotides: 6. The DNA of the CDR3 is TGTGCCAGCAGCTTAACTGCTAGCGGAGCCTACAATGAGCAGTTCTTC. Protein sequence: CASSLTASGAYNEQFF.

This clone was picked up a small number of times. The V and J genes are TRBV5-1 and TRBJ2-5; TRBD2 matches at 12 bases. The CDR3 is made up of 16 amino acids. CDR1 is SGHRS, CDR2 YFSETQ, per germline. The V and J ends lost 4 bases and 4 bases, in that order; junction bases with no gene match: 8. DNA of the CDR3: TGCGCCAGCAGCCCGGCCCTAGCGGGAGGGGGAGAGACCCAGTACTTC. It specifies CASSPALAGGGETQYF.

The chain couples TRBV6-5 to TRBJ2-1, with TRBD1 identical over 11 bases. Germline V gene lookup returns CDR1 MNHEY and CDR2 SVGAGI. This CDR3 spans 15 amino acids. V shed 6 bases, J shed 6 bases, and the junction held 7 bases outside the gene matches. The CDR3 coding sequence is TGTGCCAGCAGCCTAAGGGGACAGGGGGTCAATGAGCAGTTCTTC. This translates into CASSLRGQGVNEQFF.

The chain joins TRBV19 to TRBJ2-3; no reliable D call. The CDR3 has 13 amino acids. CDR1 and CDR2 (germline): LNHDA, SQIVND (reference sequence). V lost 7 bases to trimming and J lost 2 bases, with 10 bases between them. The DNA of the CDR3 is TGTGCCAGTACCCCCCCTTTCACAGATACGCAGTATTTT. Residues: CASTPPFTDTQYF.

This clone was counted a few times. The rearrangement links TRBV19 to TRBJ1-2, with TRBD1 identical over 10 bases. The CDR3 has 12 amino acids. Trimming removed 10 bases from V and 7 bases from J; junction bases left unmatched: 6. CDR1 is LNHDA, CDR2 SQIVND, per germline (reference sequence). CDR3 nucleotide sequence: TGTGCCACGGGACAGGGGCGGCGTGGCTACACCTTC. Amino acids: CATGQGRRGYTF.

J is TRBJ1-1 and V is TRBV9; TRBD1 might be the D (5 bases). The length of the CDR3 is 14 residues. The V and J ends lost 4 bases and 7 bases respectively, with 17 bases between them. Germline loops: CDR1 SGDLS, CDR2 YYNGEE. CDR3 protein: CASSPRMTVDEAFF. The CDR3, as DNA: TGTGCCAGCAGCCCACGGATGACAGTGGATGAAGCTTTCTTT.